Sequencing of this TCR beta chain was carried out in a study of PD-1 blockade in classical Hodgkin lymphoma. On this clone itself: What it recognizes is unknown.

TCRdb's table, derived via immunoSEQ multiplex PCR, lists solely in-frame clones and lacks some. Among approximately 4,900 clones listed, around three fifths were seen once. No patient escaped relapse after autologous stem cell transplantation, and brentuximab vedotin exposure varied. Germline V gene lookup returns CDR1 SNHLY and CDR2 FYNNEI. Trimming stripped 2 bases from V and 6 bases from J, with 15 bases between. The length of the CDR3 is 15 residues. General observations from the study: Baseline diversity was lower in partial responders and progressors than complete responders. Exclusion was the outcome for patients who began nivolumab under 1 year after ASCT. Still unresolved is the cause of the repertoire differences, which may be disease activity or prior therapy. The CD4+ diversity rise by C4D1 was clearest in complete responders.

Sequencing was performed on peripheral blood mononuclear cells (PBMCs), taken at baseline. The V and J genes are TRBV2 and TRBJ2-3, with D maybe TRBD2 (6 bases). This sequence was found in a human donor with classical Hodgkin lymphoma. The CDR3 DNA is TGTGCCAGCAGTGAATTGCGGCGGGATCGGGATACGCAGTATTTT. This encodes CASSELRRDRDTQYF. Drawing the rest from reference TRBV2 and TRBJ2-3, the complete variable domain is EPEVTQTPSHQVTQMGQEVILRCVPISNHLYFYWYRQILGQKVEFLVSFYNNEISEKSEIFDDQFSVERPDGSNFTLKIRSTKLEDSAMYFCASSELRRDRDTQYFGPGTRLTVL.